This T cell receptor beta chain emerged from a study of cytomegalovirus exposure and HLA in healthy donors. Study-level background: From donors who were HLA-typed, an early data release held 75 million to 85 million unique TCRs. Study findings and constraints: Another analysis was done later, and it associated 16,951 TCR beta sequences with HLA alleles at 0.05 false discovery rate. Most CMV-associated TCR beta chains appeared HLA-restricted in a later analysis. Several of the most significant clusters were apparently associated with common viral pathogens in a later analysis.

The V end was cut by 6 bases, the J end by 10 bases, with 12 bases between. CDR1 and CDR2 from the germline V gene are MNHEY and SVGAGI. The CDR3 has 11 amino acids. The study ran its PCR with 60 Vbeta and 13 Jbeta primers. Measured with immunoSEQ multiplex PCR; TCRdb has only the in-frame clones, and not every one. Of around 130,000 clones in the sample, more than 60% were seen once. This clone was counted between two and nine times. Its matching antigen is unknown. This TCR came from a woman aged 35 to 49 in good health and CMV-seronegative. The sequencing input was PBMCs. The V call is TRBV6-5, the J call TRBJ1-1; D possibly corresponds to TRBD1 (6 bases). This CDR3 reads CASSVQGIAFF. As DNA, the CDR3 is TGTGCCAGCAGCGTACAGGGTATAGCTTTCTTT.